Here is one T cell receptor beta chain with its context. Its antigen remains unidentified. The study drew at least one pre-ART and at least two post-ART PBMC samples from every donor. Germline V gene lookup returns CDR1 MNHNS and CDR2 SASEGT. Trimming shortened V by 5 bases and J by 1 base, and 6 bases separated the two germline ends. This CDR3 has 14 residues. Version v3.0 of the immunoSEQ assay was performed at survey level. Sequenced by immunoSEQ multiplex PCR; TCRdb stores in-frame clones only, minus some. Found here are 25,000 to 35,000 clones, about three quarters of them singletons; the top ten hold about 9.3%. The data derive from a study of long-term antiretroviral therapy in people with HIV. Across the whole study: A decade or so separates the oldest specimens from the later 2015 immediate-ART recommendation.

The study, taken as a whole, reports: Blood dating 2004 to 2017 may reflect older ART regimens.

The sequence was obtained from a man aged 18-30 years with HIV. This material consisted of unsorted PBMCs, taken 1.5 years before starting antiretroviral therapy. The rearrangement uses TRBV6-1 and TRBJ2-6; no definite D call. In DNA, the CDR3 is TGTGCCAGCAGTCCTGTTTCTGGGGCCAACGTCCTGACTTTC. This sequence encodes CASSPVSGANVLTF.